Included here is one TCR beta chain sequence, with context. The antigen remains undetermined. Germline V gene data show CDR1 as GTSNPN and CDR2 as SVGIG (reference sequence). V dropped 8 bases and J dropped 3 bases, with 8 bases sitting between them. The CDR3 is 11 amino acids. These data are taken from a study of cytomegalovirus exposure and HLA in healthy donors. Sequencing used immunoSEQ multiplex PCR; TCRdb keeps in-frame clones, though not all of them. Found here are a few hundred thousand clones, about 88% of them singletons; the top ten hold approximately 12%. Study-level findings and limits: Cytomegalovirus status was reportedly diagnosed by the classifier with high sensitivity and specificity. First-cohort TCR clusters were later found to tend to co-occur in the roughly 120 validation repertoires. The study flagged approximately 180 TCR beta chains as cytomegalovirus-associated. For most TCR sequences rarity was the rule, although some public TCRs occurred in many donors.

The receptor comes from a man younger than 35 in good health and CMV-seropositive. Sequencing was done on a sample of PBMCs. The rearrangement uses TRBV30 and TRBJ2-1; possibly TRBD2 for D (5 bases). The CDR3 nucleotides read TGTGCCACCCGGGACTACAATGAGCAGTTCTTC. Translating it yields CATRDYNEQFF.